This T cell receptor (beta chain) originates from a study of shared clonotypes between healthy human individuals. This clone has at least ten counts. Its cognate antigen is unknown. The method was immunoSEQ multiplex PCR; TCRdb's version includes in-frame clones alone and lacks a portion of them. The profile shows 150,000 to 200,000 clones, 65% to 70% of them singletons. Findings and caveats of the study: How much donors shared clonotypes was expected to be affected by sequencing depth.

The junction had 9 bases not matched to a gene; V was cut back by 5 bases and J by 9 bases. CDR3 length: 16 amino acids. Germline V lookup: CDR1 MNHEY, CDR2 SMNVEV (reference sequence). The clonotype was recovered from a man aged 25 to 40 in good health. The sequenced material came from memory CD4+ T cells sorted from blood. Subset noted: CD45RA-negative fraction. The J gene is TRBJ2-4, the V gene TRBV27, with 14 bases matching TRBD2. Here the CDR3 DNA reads TGTGCCAGCAGTGCCCAGGGACTAGCGGGAGAGAGCATTCAGTACTTC. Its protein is CASSAQGLAGESIQYF.